Listed below are T cell receptor beta chains from one sample, sequenced in a study of blood T cell repertoires in COVID-19. Assay used: immunoSEQ multiplex PCR; TCRdb lists only in-frame clones, some missing. This repertoire shows more than 200,000 clones, around 87% found once; its top ten account for roughly 1.7%. Material for sequencing was PBMCs or T cells enriched from blood (not recorded which). These receptors were taken from a woman aged 50 to 65 who had recovered from COVID-19. CDR3s include the opening cysteine and the closing phenylalanine or tryptophan. The D gene is left open where the match is weak. Clone sizes are given selectively: once, few, many, or a class where the clone is expanded.

v_gene	abundance	j_gene	d_gene	CDR3aa	CDR3nt
TRBV19	NA	TRBJ2-7	NA	CASSIEYGYEQYF	TGTGCCAGTAGTATAGAGTACGGCTACGAGCAGTACTTC
TRBV3-1/TRBV3-2	NA	TRBJ1-5	NA	CASSQARGGDQPQHF	TGTGCCAGCAGCCAAGCTAGGGGAGGTGATCAGCCCCAGCATTTT
TRBV10-2	NA	TRBJ2-5	TRBD1	CASSDRTGRETQYF	TGCGCCAGCAGTGACCGGACAGGACGAGAGACCCAGTACTTC
TRBV7-8	NA	TRBJ2-7	NA	CASTLGGAYEQYF	TGTGCCAGCACCCTAGGGGGTGCGTACGAGCAGTACTTC
TRBV7-3	many	TRBJ2-7	TRBD2	CASSFSSGPYEQYF	TGTGCCAGCAGCTTTTCTAGCGGGCCGTACGAGCAGTACTTC
TRBV28	NA	TRBJ2-4	NA	CASSSLLTRGLVAKNIQYF	TGTGCCAGCAGTTCATTACTAACCAGGGGCTTGGTTGCCAAAAACATTCAGTACTTC
TRBV7-9	NA	TRBJ1-2	TRBD1	CASSAQGADGYTF	TGTGCCAGCAGCGCTCAGGGGGCGGATGGCTACACCTTC
TRBV29-1	NA	TRBJ2-1	TRBD2	CSGRDYREGEQFF	TGCAGCGGCCGGGACTACCGTGAAGGAGAGCAGTTCTTC
TRBV5-1	few	TRBJ1-2	NA	CASSIDQDLYGYTF	TGCGCCAGCAGCATCGATCAGGATCTCTATGGCTACACCTTC
TRBV27	NA	TRBJ1-5	NA	CATPPPSTGTPSNQPQHF	TGTGCCACCCCCCCACCTTCAACAGGGACCCCGAGCAATCAGCCCCAGCATTTT
TRBV2	NA	TRBJ1-1	NA	CASMAEVSTEAFF	TGTGCCAGCATGGCGGAGGTGTCCACTGAAGCTTTCTTT
TRBV5-5	NA	TRBJ1-4	NA	CASSLEPRSEKLFF	TGTGCCAGCAGCTTGGAACCTAGGAGTGAAAAACTGTTTTTT
TRBV27	NA	TRBJ2-7	TRBD2	CASSSRLAGTEQYF	TGTGCCAGCAGTTCTAGACTAGCGGGGACTGAGCAGTACTTC
TRBV6-5	NA	TRBJ2-7	TRBD1	CASSYRDRGYEQHF	TGTGCCAGCAGTTATAGAGACAGGGGGTACGAGCAGCACTTC
TRBV29-1	NA	TRBJ2-7	TRBD2	CSVDRKGTSGTYEQYF	TGCAGCGTTGACAGAAAAGGGACTAGCGGGACTTACGAGCAGTACTTC
TRBV3-1/TRBV3-2	NA	TRBJ1-4	NA	CASTRGGPSTGEKLFF	TGTGCCAGCACCCGGGGGGGACCGTCCACGGGTGAAAAACTGTTTTTT
TRBV27	once	TRBJ2-6	TRBD1	CASTEMRQGVSGANVLTF	TGTGCCAGCACCGAAATGAGACAGGGGGTCTCTGGGGCCAACGTCCTGACTTTC
TRBV21-1	NA	TRBJ1-4	NA	CARAGTEEKLFF	TGTGCCAGAGCGGGGACGGAAGAAAAACTGTTTTTT
TRBV20-1	many	TRBJ1-5	TRBD1	CSARGGQSQHF	TGCAGTGCTAGAGGGGGACAGTCCCAGCATTTT
TRBV12-5	NA	TRBJ1-4	NA	CASGLGMGQGGEKLFF	NA
TRBV10-3	NA	TRBJ2-7	NA	CATRDSYEQYF	TGTGCCACTCGGGACTCCTACGAGCAGTACTTC
TRBV28	NA	TRBJ1-2	NA	CATHVGVSRGYTF	TGTGCCACCCACGTCGGGGTATCTCGTGGCTACACCTTC
TRBV15	NA	TRBJ1-5	NA	CATSRQAYSNQPQHF	TGTGCCACCAGCAGGCAGGCTTATAGCAATCAGCCCCAGCATTTT
TRBV30	NA	TRBJ2-2	NA	CASPARGTNTGELFF	TGTGCCTCCCCGGCTAGAGGGACGAACACCGGGGAGCTGTTTTTT
TRBV2	NA	TRBJ1-1	NA	CASSGEVNTEAFF	TGTGCCAGCAGTGGGGAGGTGAACACTGAAGCTTTCTTT
TRBV4-1	NA	TRBJ2-2	TRBD2	CASSQGGGYTGELFF	TGCGCCAGCAGCCAAGGCGGGGGTTACACCGGGGAGCTGTTTTTT
TRBV9	NA	TRBJ1-2	NA	CASSGGRGSEGYTF	TGTGCCAGCAGCGGAGGGAGGGGATCTGAAGGCTACACCTTC
TRBV4-3	NA	TRBJ1-2	NA	CASSQDNPRDYGYTF	TGCGCCAGCAGCCAAGACAACCCCAGGGACTATGGCTACACCTTC
TRBV12-3/TRBV12-4	few	TRBJ2-5	TRBD1	CASTRDSQETQYF	TGTGCCAGCACCAGGGACAGCCAGGAGACCCAGTACTTC
TRBV28	NA	TRBJ1-2	NA	CASYREYGYTF	TGTGCCAGCTATAGAGAATATGGCTACACCTTC
TRBV18	NA	TRBJ1-5	NA	CASSVSSRKTANQPQHF	TGTGCCAGTTCCGTATCCTCCCGCAAGACAGCTAATCAGCCCCAGCATTTT
TRBV29-1	NA	TRBJ2-1	TRBD1	CSARDRSYNEQFF	TGCAGCGCTCGGGACAGATCCTACAATGAGCAGTTCTTC
TRBV5-1	NA	TRBJ1-2	TRBD1	CASSLSGGAIDGYTF	TGCGCCAGCAGCTTGTCAGGGGGCGCGATCGATGGCTACACCTTC
TRBV28	NA	TRBJ1-2	NA	CASNTKGARVVSGYTF	TGTGCCAGCAACACTAAAGGGGCCAGGGTTGTAAGTGGCTACACCTTC
TRBV30	NA	TRBJ1-1	TRBD1	CAWSQYRGRVNTEAFF	TGTGCCTGGAGCCAATACAGGGGGCGCGTGAACACTGAAGCTTTCTTT
TRBV10-1	NA	TRBJ2-5	NA	CASSELKKETQYF	TGCGCCAGCAGTGAGTTAAAAAAAGAGACCCAGTACTTC
TRBV4-1	NA	TRBJ2-7	TRBD1	CASSFTGQGANEQYF	TGCGCCAGCAGCTTCACGGGACAGGGGGCGAATGAGCAGTACTTC
TRBV28	NA	TRBJ2-1	TRBD1	CASSRRGRLADEQFF	TGTGCCAGCAGTCGCAGGGGGCGCCTTGCGGATGAGCAGTTCTTC
TRBV5-5	NA	TRBJ1-4	NA	CASSLIRQTNEKLFF	TGTGCCAGCAGCTTGATTAGACAGACTAATGAAAAACTGTTTTTT
TRBV5-1	once	TRBJ1-1	NA	CASSLAGEGGTEAFF	TGCGCCAGCAGCTTGGCCGGGGAGGGGGGCACTGAAGCTTTCTTT
TRBV10-2	NA	TRBJ1-5	NA	CASSGGVSNQPQHF	TGCGCCAGCAGTGGCGGGGTTAGCAATCAGCCCCAGCATTTT
TRBV7-2	NA	TRBJ2-3	NA	CASSLAQTRDTQYF	TGTGCCAGCAGCTTAGCCCAGACAAGAGATACGCAGTATTTT
TRBV11-2	few	TRBJ2-3	NA	CASSLGGFAEGHTQYF	TGTGCCAGCAGCTTAGGGGGGTTCGCGGAGGGACATACGCAGTATTTT